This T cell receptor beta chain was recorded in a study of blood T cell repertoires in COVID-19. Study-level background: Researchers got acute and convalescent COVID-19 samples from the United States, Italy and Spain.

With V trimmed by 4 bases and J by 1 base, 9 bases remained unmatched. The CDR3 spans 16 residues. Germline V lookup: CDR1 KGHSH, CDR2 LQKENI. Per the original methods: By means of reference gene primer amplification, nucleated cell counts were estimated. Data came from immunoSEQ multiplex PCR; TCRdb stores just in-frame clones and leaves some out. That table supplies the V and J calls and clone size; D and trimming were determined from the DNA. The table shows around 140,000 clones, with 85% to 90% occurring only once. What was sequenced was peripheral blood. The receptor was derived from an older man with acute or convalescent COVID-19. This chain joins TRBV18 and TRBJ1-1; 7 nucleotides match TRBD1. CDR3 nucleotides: TGTGCCAGCTCACTCCGCGAACAGGGGAGGAACACTGAAGCTTTCTTT. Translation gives CASSLREQGRNTEAFF. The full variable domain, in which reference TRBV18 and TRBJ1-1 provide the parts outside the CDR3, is NAGVMQNPRHLVRRRGQEARLRCSPMKGHSHVYWYRQLPEEGLKFMVYLQKENIIDESGMPKERFSAEFPKEGPSILRIQQVVRGDSAAYFCASSLREQGRNTEAFFGQGTRLTVV.